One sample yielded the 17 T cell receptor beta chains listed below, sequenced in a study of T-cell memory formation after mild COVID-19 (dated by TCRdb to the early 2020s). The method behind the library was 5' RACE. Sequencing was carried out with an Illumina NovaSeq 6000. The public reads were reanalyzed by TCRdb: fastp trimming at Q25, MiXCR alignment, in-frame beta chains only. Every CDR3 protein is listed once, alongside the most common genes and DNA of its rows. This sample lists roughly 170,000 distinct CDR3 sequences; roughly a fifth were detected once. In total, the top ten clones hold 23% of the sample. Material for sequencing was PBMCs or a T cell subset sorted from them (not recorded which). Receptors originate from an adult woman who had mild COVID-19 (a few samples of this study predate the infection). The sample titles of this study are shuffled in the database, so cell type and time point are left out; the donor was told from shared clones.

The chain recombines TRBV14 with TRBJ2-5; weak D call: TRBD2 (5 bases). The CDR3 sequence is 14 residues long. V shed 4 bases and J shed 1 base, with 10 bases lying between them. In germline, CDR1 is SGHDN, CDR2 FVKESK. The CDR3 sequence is CASSPGLLQETQYF. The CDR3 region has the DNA TGTGCCAGCAGCCCCGGACTGCTCCAAGAGACCCAGTACTTC.

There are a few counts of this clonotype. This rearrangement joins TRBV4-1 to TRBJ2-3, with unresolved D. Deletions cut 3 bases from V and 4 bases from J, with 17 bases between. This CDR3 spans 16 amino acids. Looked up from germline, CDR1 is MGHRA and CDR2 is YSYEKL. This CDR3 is CASSQVGPGPADTQYF. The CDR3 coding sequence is TGCGCCAGCAGCCAGGTTGGTCCGGGCCCAGCAGATACGCAGTATTTT.

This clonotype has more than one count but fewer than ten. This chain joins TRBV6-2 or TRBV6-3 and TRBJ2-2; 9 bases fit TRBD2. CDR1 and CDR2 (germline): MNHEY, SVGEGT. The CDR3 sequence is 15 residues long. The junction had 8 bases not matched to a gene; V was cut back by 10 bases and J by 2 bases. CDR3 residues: CATEIAGVNTGELFF. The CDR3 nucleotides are TGTGCCACGGAGATAGCGGGGGTAAACACCGGGGAGCTGTTTTTT.

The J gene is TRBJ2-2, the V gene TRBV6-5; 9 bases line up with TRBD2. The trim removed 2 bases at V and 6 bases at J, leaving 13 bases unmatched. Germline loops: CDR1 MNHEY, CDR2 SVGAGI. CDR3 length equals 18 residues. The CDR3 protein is CASSYVLASGIFSGELFF. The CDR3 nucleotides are TGTGCCAGCAGTTACGTCTTGGCTAGCGGGATCTTTTCCGGGGAGCTGTTTTTT.

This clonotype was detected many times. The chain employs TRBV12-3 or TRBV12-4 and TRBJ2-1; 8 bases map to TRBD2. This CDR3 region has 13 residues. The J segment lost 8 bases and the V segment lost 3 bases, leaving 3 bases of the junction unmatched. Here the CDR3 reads CASSLPGGDEQFF. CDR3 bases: TGTGCCAGCAGTTTGCCGGGGGGGGATGAGCAGTTCTTC.

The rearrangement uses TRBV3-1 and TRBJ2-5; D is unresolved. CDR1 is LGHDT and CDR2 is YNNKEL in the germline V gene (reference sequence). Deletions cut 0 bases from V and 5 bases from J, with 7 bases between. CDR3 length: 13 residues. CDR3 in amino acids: CASSQDVPETQYF. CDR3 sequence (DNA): TGTGCCAGCAGCCAAGATGTACCGGAGACCCAGTACTTC.

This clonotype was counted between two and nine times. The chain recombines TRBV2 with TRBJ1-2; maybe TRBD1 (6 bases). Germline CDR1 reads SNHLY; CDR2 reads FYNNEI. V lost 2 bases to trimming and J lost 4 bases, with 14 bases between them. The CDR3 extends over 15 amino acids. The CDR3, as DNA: TGTGCCAGCAGTGAACCAGGTCAGGGGCCCTATGGCTACACCTTC. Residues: CASSEPGQGPYGYTF.

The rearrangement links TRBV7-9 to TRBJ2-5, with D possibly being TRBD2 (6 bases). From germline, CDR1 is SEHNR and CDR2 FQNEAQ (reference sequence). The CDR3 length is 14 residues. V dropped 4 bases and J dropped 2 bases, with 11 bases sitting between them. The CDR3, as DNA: TGTGCCAGCAGCTCTATGGGGGGACAAGAGACCCAGTACTTC. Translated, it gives CASSSMGGQETQYF.

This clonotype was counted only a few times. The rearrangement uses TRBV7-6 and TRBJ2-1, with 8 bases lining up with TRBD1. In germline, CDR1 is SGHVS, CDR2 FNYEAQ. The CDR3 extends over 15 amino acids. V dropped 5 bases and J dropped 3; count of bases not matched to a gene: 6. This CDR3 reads CASSPWTGSYNEQFF. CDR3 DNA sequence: TGTGCCAGCAGCCCCTGGACAGGGAGCTACAATGAGCAGTTCTTC.

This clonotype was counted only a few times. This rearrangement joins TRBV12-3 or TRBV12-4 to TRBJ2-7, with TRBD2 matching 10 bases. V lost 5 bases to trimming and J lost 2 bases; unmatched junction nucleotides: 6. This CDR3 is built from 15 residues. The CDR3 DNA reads TGTGCCAGCAGTCCGACTAGCGGGCTTACCTACGAGCAGTACTTC. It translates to CASSPTSGLTYEQYF.

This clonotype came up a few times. CDR3 sequence (DNA): TGTGCCACCAGTTCCAGGGTCTCTTACAATGAGCAGTTCTTC. This gives the protein CATSSRVSYNEQFF. V gene TRBV24-1 combines with J gene TRBJ2-1; possibly TRBD1 for D (5 bases). Germline V lookup: CDR1 KGHDR, CDR2 SFDVKD. This CDR3 is built from 14 residues. The V end was cut by 6 bases, the J end by 4 bases, with 12 bases between.

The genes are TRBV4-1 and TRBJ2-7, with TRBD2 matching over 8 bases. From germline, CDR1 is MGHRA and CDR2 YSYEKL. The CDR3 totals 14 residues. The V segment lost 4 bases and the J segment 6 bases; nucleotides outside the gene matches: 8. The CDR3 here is CASSPREGFGEQYF. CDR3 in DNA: TGCGCCAGCAGCCCCCGGGAGGGTTTTGGCGAGCAGTACTTC.

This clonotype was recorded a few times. The CDR3 protein is CASSVGSLGSYEQYF. As DNA, the CDR3 is TGTGCCAGCAGCGTAGGCTCCCTAGGGTCCTACGAGCAGTACTTC. The genes are TRBV9 and TRBJ2-7; no clear D. The germline gives CDR1 SGDLS, CDR2 YYNGEE. The CDR3 is 15 amino acids. With 0 bases removed from V and 1 base from J, the gap between germline ends came to 11 bases. Based on the CDR3 plus reference TRBV9 and TRBJ2-7, the full variable domain is DSGVTQTPKHLITATGQRVTLRCSPRSGDLSVYWYQQSLDQGLQFLIQYYNGEERAKGNILERFSAQQFPDLHSELNLSSLELGDSALYFCASSVGSLGSYEQYFGPGTRLTVT.

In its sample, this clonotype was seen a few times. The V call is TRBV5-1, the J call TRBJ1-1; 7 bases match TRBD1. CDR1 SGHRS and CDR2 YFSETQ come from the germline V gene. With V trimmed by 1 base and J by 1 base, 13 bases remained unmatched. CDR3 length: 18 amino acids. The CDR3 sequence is CASSLKRNRGYANTEAFF. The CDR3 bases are TGCGCCAGCAGCTTGAAAAGGAACAGGGGCTATGCGAACACTGAAGCTTTCTTT.

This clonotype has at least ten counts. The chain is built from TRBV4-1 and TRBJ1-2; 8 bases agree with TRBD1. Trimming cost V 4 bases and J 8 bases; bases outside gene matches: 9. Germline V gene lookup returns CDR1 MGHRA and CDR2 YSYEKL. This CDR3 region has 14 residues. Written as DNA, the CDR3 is TGCGCCAGCAGCCCGCCGTCGACAGGGGCCGGCTACACCTTC. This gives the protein CASSPPSTGAGYTF.

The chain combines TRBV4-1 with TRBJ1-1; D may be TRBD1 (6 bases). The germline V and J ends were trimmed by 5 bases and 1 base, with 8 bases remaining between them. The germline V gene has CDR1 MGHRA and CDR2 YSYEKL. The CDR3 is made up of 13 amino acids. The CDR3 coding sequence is TGCGCCAGCAGCGTGGGACAGAACACTGAAGCTTTCTTT. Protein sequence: CASSVGQNTEAFF.

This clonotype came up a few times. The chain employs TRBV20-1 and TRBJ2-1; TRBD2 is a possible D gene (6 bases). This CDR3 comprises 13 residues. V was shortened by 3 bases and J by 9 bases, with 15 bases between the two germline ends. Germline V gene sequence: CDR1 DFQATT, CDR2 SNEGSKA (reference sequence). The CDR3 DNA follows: TGCAGTGCTAGGGGGACTTTCTCGGGTGAGCAGTTCTTC. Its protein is CSARGTFSGEQFF.